The rows below give T cell receptor beta chains drawn from one sample of a study of T cells in Graves' hyperthyroidism and ophthalmopathy. From the multiplex PCR reads, TCRdb called clonotypes with MiXCR, one entry per CDR3 protein. The table shows 500,000 to 600,000 distinct CDR3 sequences, with roughly 45% occurring only once. Sequencing was done on a sample of peripheral blood or thyroid tissue (not recorded which). These receptors were collected from an adult woman with Graves' disease, either hyperthyroidism or ophthalmopathy (not recorded which). The CDR3 runs from the conserved cysteine through the conserved F or W. D genes are given only for firm matches. A clone size is listed for some rows: how often the clone was seen (once, few, many), or a class if it is expanded.

d_gene,j_gene,v_gene,abundance,CDR3nt,CDR3aa
-,TRBJ2-7,TRBV24-1,few,TGTGCCACCAGTGATCCACACATGGACGAGCAGTACTTC,CATSDPHMDEQYF
-,TRBJ1-6,TRBV20-1,-,TGCAGTGCTAGAGATTCGAGGGGCGCCTATAATTCACCCCTCCACTTT,CSARDSRGAYNSPLHF
TRBD1,TRBJ2-7,TRBV29-1,few,TGCAGCGTGAGGGACAGACAGGATGCTTGGGCGGACGAGCAGTACTTC,CSVRDRQDAWADEQYF
-,TRBJ2-7,TRBV29-1,-,TGCAGCAGTTTAAGCGGGACAGGATACGAGCAGTACTTC,CSSLSGTGYEQYF
-,TRBJ1-2,TRBV29-1,-,TGCAGCGTTGGGCAAAGTGCTAACTATGGCTACACCTTC,CSVGQSANYGYTF
-,TRBJ1-6,TRBV7-2,-,TGTGCCAGCAGCTTGGTTGGCACCAATTCACCCCTCCACTTT,CASSLVGTNSPLHF
TRBD2,TRBJ2-2,TRBV10-3,-,TGTGCCATCAACCCGGGAGGAGCGAACACCGGGGAGCTGTTTTTT,CAINPGGANTGELFF
TRBD1,TRBJ2-5,TRBV19,many,TGTGCCAGTAGTCGCGACAGGGGAGGCGAAGAGACCCAGTACTTC,CASSRDRGGEETQYF
-,TRBJ2-2,TRBV4-3,many,TGCGCCAGCAGCCAAGGACGAGGATTCACCGGGGAGCTGTTTTTT,CASSQGRGFTGELFF
-,TRBJ1-2,TRBV12-3/TRBV12-4,-,TGTGCCAGCAGCCCCCGGGGAGCAGGCTACACCTTC,CASSPRGAGYTF
-,TRBJ2-2,TRBV2,-,TGTGCCAGCCAGGGGGGTGTTACCGGGGAGCTGTTTTTT,CASQGGVTGELFF
-,TRBJ1-2,TRBV7-9,many,TGTGCCAGCAGCTCCGGCCCGGGGTACTATGGCTACACCTTC,CASSSGPGYYGYTF
TRBD2,TRBJ2-7,TRBV5-7,-,TGTGCCAGCAGCCCGACTAGCGGGGGGGACGAGCAGTACTTC,CASSPTSGGDEQYF
-,TRBJ2-7,TRBV18,-,TGTGCCAGCTCACCACCGGGACGGAGTTCCTACGAGCAGTACTTC,CASSPPGRSSYEQYF
TRBD1,TRBJ1-5,TRBV19,-,TGTGCCAGTAGTGTCCGGGACAGGGATTTCCAGCCCCAGCATTTT,CASSVRDRDFQPQHF
TRBD1,TRBJ1-6,TRBV5-1,-,TGCGCCAGCAGCTTGGGGGGGACAGGATTGCACGAGCACCGTTCACCCCTCCACTTT,CASSLGGTGLHEHRSPLHF
-,TRBJ2-7,TRBV20-1,-,TGCAGTGCGAAGCTATCGGGGTACGAGCAGTACTTC,CSAKLSGYEQYF
-,TRBJ1-6,TRBV15,-,TGTGCCACCAGCAGAGACGGGGCCCGTGGTTCACCCCTCCACTTT,CATSRDGARGSPLHF
-,TRBJ1-1,TRBV11-2,-,TGTGCCAGCAGCTTAGAATTTGGCAGGGTGAACACTGAAGCTTTCTTT,CASSLEFGRVNTEAFF
-,TRBJ2-5,TRBV2,many,TGTGCCAGCAGTGAAGATTATTGGCAAGAGACCCAGTACTTC,CASSEDYWQETQYF
TRBD2,TRBJ2-5,TRBV29-1,-,TGCAGCGCCAGCGGACTAGGCCAAGAGACCCAGTACTTC,CSASGLGQETQYF
TRBD1,TRBJ1-5,TRBV6-2/TRBV6-3,-,TGTGCCAGCAGAGTAATCCCCGGACAGGGAACAAATCAGCCCCAGCATTTT,CASRVIPGQGTNQPQHF
-,TRBJ2-7,TRBV6-6,-,TGTGCCAGCAGTCCCCTTTTTCGCCCCGGGGCCTACGAGCAGTACTTC,CASSPLFRPGAYEQYF
TRBD1,TRBJ1-5,TRBV20-1,many,TGCAGTGCTCGTGACAGGGGGCGAGGAAATCAGCCCCAGCATTTT,CSARDRGRGNQPQHF
-,TRBJ1-5,TRBV15,few,TGTGCCACCAGCAGAGATATACGCAGGGATAGCAATCAGCCCCAGCATTTT,CATSRDIRRDSNQPQHF
-,TRBJ1-2,TRBV5-4,many,TGTGCCAGCAGCTTAGGACAAAGCGGCTACACCTTC,CASSLGQSGYTF
-,TRBJ1-2,TRBV15,-,TGTGCCACCAGCAGCCCCCAGGGACCCGATCTCTACACCTTC,CATSSPQGPDLYTF
TRBD2,TRBJ2-7,TRBV6-6,few,TGTGCCAGCAGTCCTATCTTCTCACTAGCGGGAGTTGTAGATGAGCAGTACTTC,CASSPIFSLAGVVDEQYF
-,TRBJ2-7,TRBV28,-,TGTGCCAGCAGTTTATGGGCAGGCGAGCAGTACTTC,CASSLWAGEQYF
TRBD1,TRBJ1-6,TRBV2,-,TGTGCCAGCAGTGTTGGGACAGCCTCCTATAATTCACCCCTCCACTTT,CASSVGTASYNSPLHF
-,TRBJ1-2,TRBV20-1,many,TGCAGTGCTAGAGAGTCAGGACTTCCCTATGGCTACACCTTC,CSARESGLPYGYTF
-,TRBJ1-2,TRBV10-3,-,TGTGCCATCAGTTTGGTTTCCGGGGGTCTCCCCCCAGGCTACACCTTC,CAISLVSGGLPPGYTF
TRBD1,TRBJ1-6,TRBV14,many,TGTGCCAGCAGCTTAGACAGGGGGCGATCACCCCTCCACTTT,CASSLDRGRSPLHF
-,TRBJ2-5,TRBV6-5,-,TGTGCCAGCAGTTACTCGCCGGTGACCCAGTACTTC,CASSYSPVTQYF
-,TRBJ2-5,TRBV5-6,-,TGTGCCAGCAGCTTCAGGGGCGCAGAGACCCAGTACTTC,CASSFRGAETQYF
-,TRBJ1-4,TRBV20-1,many,TGCAGTGCTAGTGCGGGTAGTAAGGAAAAACTGTTTTTT,CSASAGSKEKLFF
-,TRBJ1-5,TRBV7-9,many,TGTGCCAGCAGCCCCGGGTGGGCTAAGCCCCAGCATTTT,CASSPGWAKPQHF
TRBD1,TRBJ1-5,TRBV20-1,many,TGCAGTGCAAAGGACAGGGCGGGGGATCAGCCCCAGCATTTT,CSAKDRAGDQPQHF
-,TRBJ1-2,TRBV29-1,-,TGCAGCGTCGAATGGAACCCACAGGGTGGCTACACCTTC,CSVEWNPQGGYTF
TRBD2,TRBJ2-7,TRBV2,-,TGTGCCAGCAGTGGAGAAGGTTGGGTAGCGGGAACCTACGAGCAGTACTTC,CASSGEGWVAGTYEQYF
-,TRBJ1-2,TRBV19,-,TGTGCCAGTAATCAGGGGCTAGGTTATGGCTACACCTTC,CASNQGLGYGYTF
-,TRBJ1-1,TRBV7-9,-,TGTGCCAGCAGCCCCCCTTCGGGGCGCCAGGCTTTCTTT,CASSPPSGRQAFF
-,TRBJ1-2,TRBV10-3,-,TGTGCCATCAGTGCTACGCCGTCTGGCGGCTACACCTTC,CAISATPSGGYTF
-,TRBJ2-2,TRBV5-6,once,TGTGCCAGCAGCTTGGGCGGAGACTACACCGGGGAGCTGTTTTTT,CASSLGGDYTGELFF
-,TRBJ1-5,TRBV19,-,TGTGCCAGCAGCTCCACCGGGGCCCTCAATCAGCCCCAGCATTTT,CASSSTGALNQPQHF
-,TRBJ2-7,TRBV6-2/TRBV6-3,-,TGTGCCAGCAGTTACGAAGGGGAAAACGAGCAGTACTTC,CASSYEGENEQYF
-,TRBJ1-2,TRBV19,many,TGTGCCAGTAGTATCGACTATGGCTACACCTTC,CASSIDYGYTF
-,TRBJ1-1,TRBV14,-,TGTGCCAGCAGCCAAGGACGGACCGGAGAAGCTTTCTTT,CASSQGRTGEAFF
-,TRBJ1-1,TRBV6-2/TRBV6-3,many,TGTGCCAGCAGCCGTACTATAGGACACGGCACTGAAGCTTTCTTT,CASSRTIGHGTEAFF